Presented here are 15 T cell receptor beta chains from one specimen sequenced in a study of shared clonotypes between healthy human individuals. Sequencing used immunoSEQ multiplex PCR; TCRdb keeps in-frame clones, though not all of them. The table shows about 590,000 clones, with roughly 95% occurring only once. Terminally differentiated effector memory CD45RA+ cells were left out of the naive CD8 fraction, which was CD45RO-negative and positively selected for CCR7. Sequenced: naive CD8+ T cells sorted from blood. These receptor sequences come from a woman aged 30 to 39 in good health.

CDR3 nucleotides: TGTGCCAGCAGTTTCTGGACAGAGGGCTACGAGCAGTACTTC. Residues: CASSFWTEGYEQYF. The chain uses TRBV28 and TRBJ2-7; the D gene is possibly TRBD1 (6 bases). The CDR3 loop spans 14 amino acids. Germline V gives CDR1 MDHEN, CDR2 SYDVKM. The germline V and J ends were trimmed by 3 bases and 3 bases, with 12 bases remaining between them.

This clone was detected only once. This rearrangement joins TRBV2 to TRBJ2-7; the D gene is possibly TRBD2 (6 bases). The V gene lost 4 bases and the J gene lost 7 bases, with 17 bases spanning the gap. The CDR3 is 14 residues long. CDR1 and CDR2 from the germline V gene are SNHLY and FYNNEI. The CDR3, as DNA: TGTGCCAGCAGTGCTAACACGGCGGCGGGGGAGCAGTACTTC. Its protein product is CASSANTAAGEQYF.

This clone was seen only once. V is TRBV4-1 and J is TRBJ2-7; D call uncertain. The germline V gene encodes CDR1 MGHRA and CDR2 YSYEKL. This CDR3 comprises 12 residues. Deletions cut 0 bases from V and 7 bases from J, with 7 bases between. The CDR3 region has the DNA TGCGCCAGCAGCCAAGAAGGGTTGGAGCAGTACTTC. This sequence encodes CASSQEGLEQYF.

The V and J genes are TRBV6-5 and TRBJ2-5; D might be TRBD2 (7 bases). The CDR3 is made up of 15 amino acids. V was cut by 0 bases and J by 5 bases, with 13 bases left in between. CDR1 and CDR2 (germline): MNHEY, SVGAGI. The chain's CDR3 is CASSYSGRGGETQYF. The CDR3 nucleotides read TGTGCCAGCAGTTACTCGGGGAGGGGGGGTGAGACCCAGTACTTC.

This chain connects TRBV7-9 to TRBJ2-1; D gene ambiguous. The CDR3 is 15 amino acids. V was clipped by 1 base and J by 0 bases, with 7 bases between them. Germline-derived CDR1 and CDR2 are SEHNR and FQNEAQ (reference sequence). The CDR3 DNA sequence: TGTGCCAGCAGCTTAGGGCCGAGCTCCTACAATGAGCAGTTCTTC. This codes for CASSLGPSSYNEQFF.

The chain is built from TRBV10-3 and TRBJ2-7; TRBD1 or TRBD2 may be the D gene (5 bases each). Trimming pared 6 bases from V and 5 bases from J, leaving 8 bases between. The V gene's germline CDR1 is ENHRY and CDR2 SYGVKD. The CDR3 loop spans 11 amino acids. CDR3 loop: CAIRRGDEQYF. DNA of the CDR3: TGTGCCATCAGGAGGGGAGACGAGCAGTACTTC.

The rearrangement joins TRBV29-1 to TRBJ2-3; D not resolved. The CDR3 consists of 14 residues. CDR1 and CDR2 from the germline V gene are SQVTM and ANQGSEA. With 3 bases removed from V and 4 bases from J, the gap between germline ends came to 14 bases. CDR3 DNA sequence: TGCAGCGTTGACCTTAAAAAGGGCCCAGATACGCAGTATTTT. This gives the protein CSVDLKKGPDTQYF.

The CDR3, as DNA: TGTGCCAGCAGCCTAACCCCCTCTAACTTCGAATGGGCATCTGGAAACACCATATATTTT. Protein sequence: CASSLTPSNFEWASGNTIYF. The gene calls are TRBV28 and TRBJ1-3; unclear D gene. The germline gives CDR1 MDHEN, CDR2 SYDVKM. The CDR3 is 20 amino acids. Trimming removed 6 bases at V and 1 base at J, with 28 bases between.

This clone was observed once. This chain links TRBV13 with TRBJ2-2; 8 bases are shared with TRBD2. Germline values: CDR1 PRHDT, CDR2 FYEKMQ (reference sequence). Trimming cost V 6 bases and J 6 bases; bases outside gene matches: 9. The length of the CDR3 is 15 residues. CDR3 coding DNA: TGTGCCAGCAGTGTCAGCGGGAGTCCCTCCGGGGAGCTGTTTTTT. Its protein product is CASSVSGSPSGELFF. Combining the CDR3 with reference TRBV13 and TRBJ2-2 gives the whole variable domain AAGVIQSPRHLIKEKRETATLKCYPIPRHDTVYWYQQGPGQDPQFLISFYEKMQSDKGSIPDRFSAQQFSDYHSELNMSSLELGDSALYFCASSVSGSPSGELFFGEGSRLTVL.

The gene calls are TRBV7-9 and TRBJ2-7, with 9 bases fitting TRBD1. Looked up from germline, CDR1 is SEHNR and CDR2 is FQNEAQ (reference sequence). The CDR3 has 15 residues. Germline trimming cut 1 base from V and 4 bases from J; bases unmatched to any gene: 5. The CDR3 DNA reads TGTGCCAGCAGCTTAGATCCCGGGACAGGGTACGAGCAGTACTTC. Encoded protein: CASSLDPGTGYEQYF.

This clone was picked up one time. The J gene is TRBJ1-1, the V gene TRBV9; 7 bases are a match to TRBD1. V dropped 5 bases and J dropped 5; count of bases not matched to a gene: 12. The germline V gene encodes CDR1 SGDLS and CDR2 YYNGEE. This CDR3 spans 15 amino acids. In DNA form, the CDR3 reads TGTGCCAGCAGTCGGGGAGGGGGCGCGGGTACTGAAGCTTTCTTT. As protein: CASSRGGGAGTEAFF.

This chain uses TRBV27 with TRBJ1-5; a possible D gene is TRBD1 (6 bases). Germline CDR1 is MNHEY and CDR2 is SMNVEV (reference sequence). CDR3 length equals 15 residues. V dropped 3 bases and J dropped 6 bases, with 15 bases sitting between them. CDR3 coding DNA: TGTGCCAGCAGTTTGAGGGGACACGGGGCTCAGCCCCAGCATTTT. Translated: CASSLRGHGAQPQHF.

The J gene is TRBJ2-1, the V gene TRBV27, with D perhaps TRBD1 (5 bases). Germline V CDR1 and CDR2: MNHEY, SMNVEV (reference sequence). This CDR3 contains 15 residues. V gave up 6 bases and J gave up 0 bases, with 12 bases separating them. This CDR3 reads CASSSQGSSYNEQFF. The CDR3 DNA follows: TGTGCCAGCAGCTCTCAGGGAAGCTCCTACAATGAGCAGTTCTTC.

This chain connects TRBV30 to TRBJ2-7, with D perhaps TRBD1 or TRBD2 (5 bases each). Trimming removed 0 bases at V and 3 bases at J, with 9 bases between. Germline lookup yields CDR1 GTSNPN and CDR2 SVGIG (reference sequence). CDR3 length: 13 residues. This chain's CDR3 is CAWSVGDGYEQYF. DNA of the CDR3: TGTGCCTGGAGTGTTGGGGACGGCTACGAGCAGTACTTC.

The chain has TRBV19 and TRBJ1-1; no reliable D call. This CDR3 is built from 15 residues. The ends were cut back, 1 base at V and 0 bases at J, with 9 bases in the middle. Germline lookup yields CDR1 LNHDA and CDR2 SQIVND (reference sequence). As DNA, the CDR3 is TGTGCCAGTAGTATAGGGGGAATGATGAACACTGAAGCTTTCTTT. Its protein is CASSIGGMMNTEAFF.